This is a list of T cell receptor beta chains from one sample in a study of blood T cell repertoires in COVID-19. This table comes from immunoSEQ multiplex PCR, and its TCRdb copy is limited to in-frame clones, with some not included. The sample lists roughly 290,000 clones; about 89% were seen once. Sequenced input: peripheral blood. The origin of the receptors is a man aged 30-40 years with acute or convalescent COVID-19. CDR3s include the opening cysteine and the closing phenylalanine or tryptophan. The order of the fields is J gene, CDR3 length, V gene, clone size, D gene, CDR3 DNA, CDR3 protein. D genes are given only for firm matches. The size of a clone is reported for some rows only, either as once, few or many, or as a class for expanded clones.

TRBJ2-2,13,TRBV12-3/TRBV12-4,-,-,TGTGCCAGCAGTTTTCCCCCTATCGGGGAGCTGTTTTTT,CASSFPPIGELFF
TRBJ1-6,15,TRBV6-5,-,-,TGTGCCAGCAGTTACTCGACAGTGAAGGCATCACCCCTCCACTTT,CASSYSTVKASPLHF
TRBJ2-1,12,TRBV27,-,-,TGTGCCAGCAGCCCACTGAGAGAGATACAGTTCTTC,CASSPLREIQFF
TRBJ2-3,12,TRBV29-1,-,TRBD1,TGCAGCCTTCGACAGGGTACAGATACGCAGTATTTT,CSLRQGTDTQYF
TRBJ2-3,15,TRBV5-1,-,-,TGCGCCAGCAGCTCCCAGCGGGCTAGCACAGATACGCAGTATTTT,CASSSQRASTDTQYF
TRBJ2-7,15,TRBV5-1,-,TRBD1,TGCGCCAGCAGCACGAGGGACAGGAGGTCCTACGAGCAGTACTTC,CASSTRDRRSYEQYF
TRBJ2-3,18,TRBV7-9,few,TRBD2,TGTGCCAGCAGCTTGCCCGGACTAGCGGGGGGGAGCACAGATACGCAGTATTTT,CASSLPGLAGGSTDTQYF
TRBJ1-4,14,TRBV27,once,-,TGTGCCAGCAGTTCGAGATCAACTAATGAAAAACTGTTTTTT,CASSSRSTNEKLFF
TRBJ2-7,16,TRBV11-2,-,TRBD2,TGTGCCAGCAGCTTATTTTCAGAGCGGGAGTTGTACGAGCAGTACTTC,CASSLFSERELYEQYF
TRBJ2-1,15,TRBV5-1,-,TRBD2,TGCGCCAGCAGCTTGGCAGCGGGGACCTACAATGAGCAGTTCTTC,CASSLAAGTYNEQFF
TRBJ1-1,13,TRBV5-1,once,-,TGCGCCAGCAGGGAGGGACCACCCGGCGAAGCTTTCTTT,CASREGPPGEAFF
TRBJ1-6,15,TRBV28,-,-,TGTGCCAGCAGTTTTCTAAGCTCCTATAATTCACCCCTCCACTTT,CASSFLSSYNSPLHF
TRBJ2-2,14,TRBV9,once,-,TGTGCCAGCAGCGAACTAGTAGGCACCGGGGAGCTGTTTTTT,CASSELVGTGELFF
TRBJ2-5,16,TRBV5-1,-,TRBD1,TGCGCCAGCAGCTTGGGAACAGGGGCGGTACAAGAGACCCAGTACTTC,CASSLGTGAVQETQYF
TRBJ1-4,14,TRBV5-1,once,TRBD1,TGCGCCAGCAGCTTACGGACAGGGAATGAAAAACTGTTTTTT,CASSLRTGNEKLFF
TRBJ2-2,18,TRBV6-4,-,TRBD1,TGTGCCAGCAGTGACTCTGCGCTCGGGACAGCCTTTTTGGGGGAGCTGTTTTTT,CASSDSALGTAFLGELFF
TRBJ1-6,17,TRBV25-1,-,TRBD1,TGTGCCAGCAGTGGCGGGCCAGGGGGGTCCTATAATTCACCCCTCCACTTT,CASSGGPGGSYNSPLHF
TRBJ1-5,15,TRBV7-3,once,-,TGTGCCAGCAGCCCAATGGCAGGGGCGAATCAGCCCCAGCATTTT,CASSPMAGANQPQHF
TRBJ2-1,17,TRBV14,-,TRBD2,TGTGCCAGCAGCCAAGGTCTAGCGGGAGGCCCCTACAATGAGCAGTTCTTC,CASSQGLAGGPYNEQFF
TRBJ1-4,14,TRBV18,-,-,TGTGCCAGCGCGACAGCTGCAACTAATGAAAAACTGTTTTTT,CASATAATNEKLFF
TRBJ2-3,13,TRBV24-1,-,-,TGTGCCACCAGGGAAGGAGGGTTGGATACGCAGTATTTT,CATREGGLDTQYF
TRBJ2-3,14,TRBV11-2,-,-,TGTGCCAGCACCACAACTAGTGGCGCAGATACGCAGTATTTT,CASTTTSGADTQYF
TRBJ2-7,14,TRBV3-1/TRBV3-2,-,TRBD2,TGTGCCAGCAGCCAAGCGGGGGGGCTAGGCGAGCAGTACTTC,CASSQAGGLGEQYF
TRBJ2-7,16,TRBV28,-,TRBD2,TGTGCCAGCAGAAAACTAGCGGGCGGAGCGGCTTACGAGCAGTACTTC,CASRKLAGGAAYEQYF
TRBJ2-1,15,TRBV20-1,-,TRBD2,TGCAGTGCTAGTGATAGCGGGACCCCCTACAATGAGCAGTTCTTC,CSASDSGTPYNEQFF
TRBJ2-1,15,TRBV12-1,-,-,TGTGCCAGCAGTCCGTTACTAGCGGGAAGTTATGAGCAGTTCTTC,CASSPLLAGSYEQFF
TRBJ2-5,14,TRBV3-1/TRBV3-2,-,-,TGTGCCAGCAGCCCCTGGACAGATAAGGAGACCCAGTACTTC,CASSPWTDKETQYF
TRBJ1-1,12,TRBV6-5,-,-,TGTGCCAGCAGTTCTGGACAGACAGAAGCTTTCTTT,CASSSGQTEAFF
TRBJ2-3,15,TRBV27,-,TRBD2,TGTGCCAGCAGCGAGGGACTAGCGAACACAGATACGCAGTATTTT,CASSEGLANTDTQYF
TRBJ2-2,13,TRBV19,-,-,TGTGCCAGTAGTACAGGGCGCGCCGGGGAGCTGTTTTTT,CASSTGRAGELFF
TRBJ2-7,14,TRBV19,-,TRBD2,TGTGCCAGTAGTATAGGACGTAGCGGGGACGAGCAGTACTTC,CASSIGRSGDEQYF
TRBJ1-2,14,TRBV19,-,TRBD1,TGTGCCAGTAACCCAGGGACAGACTATTATGGCTACACCTTC,CASNPGTDYYGYTF
TRBJ2-4,14,TRBV9,-,TRBD2,TGTGCCAGCAGCGTAGGACTAGCGGGGGACATTCAGTACTTC,CASSVGLAGDIQYF